A single sample gave rise to the 24 T cell receptor beta chains below, sequenced in a study of early T cells in non-severe SARS-CoV-2 infection. TCRdb re-called the 5' RACE reads through MiXCR, storing one row per CDR3 protein. Of about 57,000 distinct CDR3 sequences listed, about an eighth are singletons. The sequenced sample consisted of whole blood. The receptors come from an adult who was a healthcare worker with PCR-confirmed SARS-CoV-2 infection or an uninfected control (not recorded which).

This clonotype was seen many times. This chain links TRBV20-1 with TRBJ1-3; D uncertain. Trimming stripped 0 bases from V and 7 bases from J, with 13 bases between. The CDR3 is 14 residues long. Germline loops: CDR1 DFQATT, CDR2 SNEGSKA (reference sequence). The CDR3: CSARDSPVGNTIYF. CDR3 nucleotide sequence: TGCAGTGCTAGAGACAGCCCAGTCGGCAACACCATATATTTT.

In its sample, this clonotype was seen a few times. The rearrangement links TRBV5-1 to TRBJ1-4; TRBD1 matches at 9 bases. The length of the CDR3 is 14 residues. The trim removed 4 bases at V and 4 bases at J, leaving 2 bases unmatched. Germline CDR1 SGHRS, CDR2 YFSETQ. The CDR3, as DNA: TGCGCCAGCAGCCAGGGACAGGGTAATGAAAAACTGTTTTTT. Translating gives CASSQGQGNEKLFF. Full variable domain (missing parts from reference TRBV5-1 and TRBJ1-4): KAGVTQTPRYLIKTRGQQVTLSCSPISGHRSVSWYQQTPGQGLQFLFEYFSETQRNKGNFPGRFSGRQFSNSRSEMNVSTLELGDSALYLCASSQGQGNEKLFFGSGTQLSVL.

This clonotype came up many times. The genes are TRBV5-1 and TRBJ1-4, with TRBD1 as a possible D gene (6 bases). CDR3 length: 15 amino acids. V was clipped by 1 base and J by 8 bases, with 15 bases between them. From germline, CDR1 is SGHRS and CDR2 YFSETQ. Here the CDR3 reads CASSLRGGELEKLFF. For the CDR3, the DNA is TGCGCCAGCAGCTTGAGGGGGGGCGAGCTGGAAAAACTGTTTTTT.

This clonotype occurred a few times. The chain uses TRBV12-3 or TRBV12-4 and TRBJ2-3; 16 nucleotides line up with TRBD2. V lost 5 bases and J lost 4; bases outside the gene matches: 3. The CDR3 sequence is 16 residues long. CDR3 residues: CASSQGLAGGPDTQYF. The CDR3 DNA is TGTGCCAGCAGTCAGGGACTAGCGGGGGGGCCAGATACGCAGTATTTT.

The table lists this clonotype with many counts. The rearrangement joins TRBV13 to TRBJ2-7; no reliable D call. V was pared by 5 bases and J by 5 bases, with 13 bases between. The CDR3 sequence is 13 residues long. The germline gives CDR1 PRHDT, CDR2 FYEKMQ (reference sequence). CDR3: CASSVASENEQYF. CDR3 in DNA: TGTGCCAGCAGCGTCGCTTCCGAAAACGAGCAGTACTTC.

This clonotype was counted a few times. The chain couples TRBV5-4 to TRBJ2-1; 10 positions agree with TRBD2. The germline V gene has CDR1 SGHNT and CDR2 YYREEE (reference sequence). CDR3 length equals 18 residues. V dropped 0 bases and J dropped 6; count of bases not matched to a gene: 12. As DNA, the CDR3 is TGTGCCAGCAGCTTGGCTGTCGTTAGCGGGGGGAGAGGCAATGAGCAGTTCTTC. This codes for CASSLAVVSGGRGNEQFF.

This clonotype has a handful of counts. The chain couples TRBV11-2 to TRBJ1-1; D gene unclear. This CDR3 is 15 amino acids long. Germline CDR1 and CDR2: SGHAT and FQNNGV. V lost 6 bases and J 1 base, leaving 15 bases between the germline ends. CDR3 sequence: CASRPFEGPNTEAFF. The DNA for the CDR3 is TGTGCCAGCAGACCTTTCGAGGGCCCGAACACTGAAGCTTTCTTT.

This clonotype showed up just a few times. The chain recombines TRBV18 with TRBJ1-1; 7 bases align to TRBD1. Trimming took 6 bases from V and 4 from J; bases not matched to a gene: 8. The germline gives CDR1 KGHSH, CDR2 LQKENI. The CDR3 is 14 amino acids. The CDR3 reads CASSLDRVATEAFF. The CDR3 nucleotides are TGTGCCAGCTCCCTAGACAGGGTCGCCACTGAAGCTTTCTTT. The full variable domain, completed using reference TRBV18 and TRBJ1-1, is NAGVMQNPRHLVRRRGQEARLRCSPMKGHSHVYWYRQLPEEGLKFMVYLQKENIIDESGMPKERFSAEFPKEGPSILRIQQVVRGDSAAYFCASSLDRVATEAFFGQGTRLTVV.

This clonotype was observed at least ten times. The rearrangement joins TRBV6-5 to TRBJ1-2; 12 bases map to TRBD1. Germline V gene lookup returns CDR1 MNHEY and CDR2 SVGAGI. This CDR3 is built from 16 residues. V lost 5 bases, J lost 7 bases, and 11 bases stayed unmatched. The CDR3 region is CASSPGTGGAFTGYTF. The CDR3 DNA reads as TGTGCCAGCAGTCCCGGGACAGGGGGCGCTTTTACTGGCTACACCTTC.

The J gene is TRBJ2-5, the V gene TRBV18, with 8 positions matching TRBD2. The CDR3 length is 16 residues. After removal of 5 bases from V and 2 bases from J, the junction contained 10 bases not matched to a gene. Germline V gene data show CDR1 as KGHSH and CDR2 as LQKENI. The CDR3 sequence: CASSKELAALQETQYF. The CDR3 coding sequence is TGTGCCAGCTCAAAGGAACTAGCGGCCCTTCAAGAGACCCAGTACTTC. Supplemented by reference TRBV18 and TRBJ2-5, the full variable domain reads NAGVMQNPRHLVRRRGQEARLRCSPMKGHSHVYWYRQLPEEGLKFMVYLQKENIIDESGMPKERFSAEFPKEGPSILRIQQVVRGDSAAYFCASSKELAALQETQYFGPGTRLLVL.

There are a few counts of this clonotype. The chain joins TRBV7-9 to TRBJ1-2; D unclear. Deletions cut 2 bases from V and 7 bases from J, with 8 bases between. This CDR3 has 12 residues. The germline V gene has CDR1 SEHNR and CDR2 FQNEAQ (reference sequence). The DNA of the CDR3 is TGTGCCAGCAGCTTACCAGGAGGTGGCTACACCTTC. It is translated as CASSLPGGGYTF.

This clonotype was counted only a few times. CDR3 sequence: CASSYFRDRGYNEQFF. The CDR3 DNA reads as TGTGCCAGCAGTTACTTTAGGGACAGGGGTTACAATGAGCAGTTCTTC. This sequence joins TRBV6-5 and TRBJ2-1, with 10 bases aligning to TRBD1. This CDR3 has 16 amino acids. From germline, CDR1 is MNHEY and CDR2 SVGAGI. Trimming at V came to 1 base and at J to 4 bases, leaving 4 bases not matched to a gene.

The rearrangement links TRBV4-2 to TRBJ2-7; 8 nucleotides align to TRBD2. J gave up 3 bases and V 0 bases, and 7 bases lay outside the gene matches. The CDR3 runs 16 residues. Germline V gene sequence: CDR1 LGHNA, CDR2 YNFKEQ. The CDR3 loop reads CASSQDWNSGVYEQYF. The CDR3 nucleotides are TGTGCCAGCAGCCAAGATTGGAATAGCGGGGTCTACGAGCAGTACTTC.

This clonotype came up a few times. This rearrangement joins TRBV6-2 or TRBV6-3 to TRBJ2-2; D is unclear. V was shortened by 4 bases and J by 4 bases, with 7 bases between the two germline ends. The CDR3 extends over 13 amino acids. The V gene's germline CDR1 is MNHEY and CDR2 SVGEGT. Here the CDR3 reads CASSLGPTGELFF. The CDR3 DNA sequence: TGTGCCAGCAGTTTAGGACCCACCGGGGAGCTGTTTTTT.

This clonotype was counted many times. The gene calls are TRBV4-2 and TRBJ1-1, with a weak D call TRBD1 (5 bases). The CDR3 is made up of 15 amino acids. V lost 0 bases, J lost 4 bases, and 12 bases lay in between. The germline gives CDR1 LGHNA, CDR2 YNFKEQ. The DNA for the CDR3 is TGTGCCAGCAGCCAAGATCAGGGAACTCTCACTGAAGCTTTCTTT. This gives the protein CASSQDQGTLTEAFF.

The chain uses TRBV12-3 or TRBV12-4 and TRBJ1-1; 7 nucleotides agree with TRBD1. CDR3 length: 13 amino acids. With V trimmed by 2 bases and J by 5 bases, 2 bases remained unmatched. The CDR3 is CASSLKGATEAFF. In DNA, the CDR3 is TGTGCCAGCAGTTTAAAGGGGGCTACTGAAGCTTTCTTT.

This clonotype came up many times. This chain links TRBV5-1 with TRBJ2-7, with D perhaps given as TRBD1 or TRBD2 (6 bases each). This CDR3 region has 15 residues. Germline V gene lookup returns CDR1 SGHRS and CDR2 YFSETQ. V lost 4 bases to trimming and J lost 4 bases, with 18 bases between them. CDR3 bases: TGCGCCAGCAGCAGGGATGGGGGGCGTCCTTACGAGCAGTACTTC. Its protein is CASSRDGGRPYEQYF.

V and J are TRBV9 and TRBJ2-7, with a weak D call TRBD2 (7 bases). Germline CDR1 is SGDLS and CDR2 is YYNGEE. The CDR3 sequence is 15 residues long. V dropped 3 bases and J dropped 6 bases, with 19 bases sitting between them. CDR3 nucleotide sequence: TGTGCCAGCAGCGAAGGGCGGGGGCGTCCCTCCGAGCAGTACTTC. This translates into CASSEGRGRPSEQYF.

This clonotype has ten or more counts. The chain uses TRBV4-1 and TRBJ1-2; D perhaps matches TRBD1 (5 bases). There are 14 residues in the CDR3. V shed 5 bases and J shed 0 bases, with 10 bases lying between them. Germline assignment: CDR1 MGHRA and CDR2 YSYEKL. Here the CDR3 DNA reads TGCGCCAGCAGCACTGGGACTTCTAACTATGGCTACACCTTC. Protein sequence: CASSTGTSNYGYTF.

This clonotype was picked up a small number of times. The gene calls are TRBV6-2 or TRBV6-3 and TRBJ2-3; D may match TRBD1 or TRBD2 (5 bases each). Germline V gene data show CDR1 as MNHEY and CDR2 as SVGEGT. Trimming shortened V by 6 bases and J by 1 base, and 14 bases separated the two germline ends. There are 15 residues in the CDR3. CDR3 loop: CASSGDRGGTDTQYF. As DNA, the CDR3 is TGTGCCAGCAGCGGGGACCGAGGGGGCACAGATACGCAGTATTTT.

This clonotype was counted many times. The chain links TRBV6-4 to TRBJ2-2; 10 bases agree with TRBD1. The germline gives CDR1 MRHNA, CDR2 SNTAGT. The length of the CDR3 is 16 residues. The V and J ends lost 0 bases and 3 bases, in that order; junction bases with no gene match: 1. CDR3 amino acids: CASSDSGTGDTGELFF. The CDR3 DNA sequence: TGTGCCAGCAGTGACTCAGGGACAGGGGACACCGGGGAGCTGTTTTTT.

Ten or more counts support this clonotype. This chain connects TRBV29-1 to TRBJ2-4, with no clear D. Germline V gene lookup returns CDR1 SQVTM and CDR2 ANQGSEA. This CDR3 has 13 amino acids. V lost 1 base, J lost 5 bases, and 9 bases lay in between. The CDR3 DNA sequence: TGCAGCGTTGAAGTGGTTGCAGAAAACATTCAGTACTTC. It encodes CSVEVVAENIQYF.

This clonotype was counted at least ten times. J is TRBJ2-7 and V is TRBV12-3 or TRBV12-4; 7 bases map to TRBD2. V lost 4 bases to trimming and J lost 3 bases; unmatched junction nucleotides: 12. This CDR3 region has 16 residues. DNA for the CDR3: TGTGCCAGCAGTTCCCCGTCTGGACTAGAGATCTACGAGCAGTACTTC. It translates to CASSSPSGLEIYEQYF.

This rearrangement joins TRBV20-1 to TRBJ2-1, with a possible D match to TRBD1 (6 bases). Between the trimmed V and J ends, which lost 0 bases and 7 bases, there was a span of 13 bases. CDR1 is DFQATT, CDR2 SNEGSKA, per germline (reference sequence). There are 14 residues in the CDR3. Written as DNA, the CDR3 is TGCAGTGCTAGAGATCCGACAGGCAAGAATGAGCAGTTCTTC. It specifies CSARDPTGKNEQFF.